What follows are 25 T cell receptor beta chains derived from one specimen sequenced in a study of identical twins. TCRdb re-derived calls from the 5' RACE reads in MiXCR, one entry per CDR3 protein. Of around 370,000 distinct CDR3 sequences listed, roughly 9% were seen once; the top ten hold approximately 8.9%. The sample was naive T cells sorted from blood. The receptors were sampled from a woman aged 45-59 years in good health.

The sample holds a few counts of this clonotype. The CDR3 DNA is TGTGCCACCCAGCGGGACAGAGAACACACTGAAGCTTTCTTT. It codes for CATQRDREHTEAFF. This rearrangement joins TRBV21-1 to TRBJ1-1; TRBD1 was called by the table and not checked on the DNA. TRBV21-1 is termed a pseudogene. This CDR3 has 14 amino acids.

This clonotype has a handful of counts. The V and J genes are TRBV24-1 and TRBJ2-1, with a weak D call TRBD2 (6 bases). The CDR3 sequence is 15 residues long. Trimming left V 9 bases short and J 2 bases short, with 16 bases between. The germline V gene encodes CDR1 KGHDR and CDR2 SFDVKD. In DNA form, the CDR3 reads TGTGCCACCGGAAGGCGGGACGGGACCTACAATGAGCAGTTCTTC. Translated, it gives CATGRRDGTYNEQFF.

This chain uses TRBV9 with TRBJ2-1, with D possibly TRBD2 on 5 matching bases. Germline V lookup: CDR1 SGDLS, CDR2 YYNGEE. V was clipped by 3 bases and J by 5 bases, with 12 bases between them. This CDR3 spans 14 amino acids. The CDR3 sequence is CASSGRFGDNEQFF. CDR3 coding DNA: TGTGCCAGCAGCGGGAGGTTTGGGGACAATGAGCAGTTCTTC.

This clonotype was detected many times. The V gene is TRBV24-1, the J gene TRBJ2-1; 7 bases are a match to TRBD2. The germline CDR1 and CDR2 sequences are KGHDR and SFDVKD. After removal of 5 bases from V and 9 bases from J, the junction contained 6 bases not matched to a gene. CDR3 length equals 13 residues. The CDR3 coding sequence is TGTGCCACCAGTGGAGGACTAGTCTCTGAGCAGTTCTTC. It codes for CATSGGLVSEQFF.

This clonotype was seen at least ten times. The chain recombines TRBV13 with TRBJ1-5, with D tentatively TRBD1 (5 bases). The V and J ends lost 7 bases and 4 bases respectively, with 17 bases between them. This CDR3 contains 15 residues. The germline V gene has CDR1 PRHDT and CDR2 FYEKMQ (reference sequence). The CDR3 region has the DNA TGTGCCAGCACCCAAATGGGGGTCTCTAATCAGCCCCAGCATTTT. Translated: CASTQMGVSNQPQHF.

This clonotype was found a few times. CDR3 in amino acids: CATSDPSAQHSNQPQHF. In nucleotides, the CDR3 is TGTGCCACCAGTGACCCTTCGGCACAGCATAGCAATCAGCCCCAGCATTTT. V gene TRBV24-1 combines with J gene TRBJ1-5; D gene ambiguous. CDR1 and CDR2 (germline): KGHDR, SFDVKD. This CDR3 comprises 17 residues. Trimming cost V 4 bases and J 0 bases, with 15 bases left between them.

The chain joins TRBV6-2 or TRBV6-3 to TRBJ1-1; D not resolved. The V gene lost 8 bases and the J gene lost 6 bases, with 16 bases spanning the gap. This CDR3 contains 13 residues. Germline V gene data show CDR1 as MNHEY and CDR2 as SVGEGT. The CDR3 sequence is CASADGTQPEAFF. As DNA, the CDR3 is TGTGCCAGCGCTGACGGAACTCAACCTGAAGCTTTCTTT.

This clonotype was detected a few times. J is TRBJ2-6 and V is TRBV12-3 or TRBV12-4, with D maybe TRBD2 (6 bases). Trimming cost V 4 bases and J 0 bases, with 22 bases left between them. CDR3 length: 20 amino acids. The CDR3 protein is CASSSSDGTFPISGANVLTF. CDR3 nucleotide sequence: TGTGCCAGCAGTTCGTCGGACGGGACTTTTCCCATCTCTGGGGCCAACGTCCTGACTTTC.

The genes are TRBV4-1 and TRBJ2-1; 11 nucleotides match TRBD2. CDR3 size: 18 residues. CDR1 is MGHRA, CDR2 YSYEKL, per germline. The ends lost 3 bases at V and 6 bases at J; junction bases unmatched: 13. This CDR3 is CASSHSRGSGRGRNEQFF. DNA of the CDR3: TGCGCCAGCAGCCACTCCCGGGGTAGCGGGAGGGGCCGCAATGAGCAGTTCTTC.

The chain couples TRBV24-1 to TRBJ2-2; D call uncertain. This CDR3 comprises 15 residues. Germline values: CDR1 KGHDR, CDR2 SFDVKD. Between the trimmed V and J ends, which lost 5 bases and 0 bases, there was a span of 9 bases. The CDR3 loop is CATSARATNTGELFF. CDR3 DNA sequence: TGTGCCACCAGTGCCCGCGCGACGAACACCGGGGAGCTGTTTTTT.

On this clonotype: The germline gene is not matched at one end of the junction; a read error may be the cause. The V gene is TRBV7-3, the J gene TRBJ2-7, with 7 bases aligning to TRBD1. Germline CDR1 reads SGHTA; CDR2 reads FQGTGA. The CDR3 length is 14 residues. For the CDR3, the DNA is TGTGCCAGCAGTTTAACACAGGGGACGGACGAGCAGTACTTC. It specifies CASSLTQGTDEQYF.

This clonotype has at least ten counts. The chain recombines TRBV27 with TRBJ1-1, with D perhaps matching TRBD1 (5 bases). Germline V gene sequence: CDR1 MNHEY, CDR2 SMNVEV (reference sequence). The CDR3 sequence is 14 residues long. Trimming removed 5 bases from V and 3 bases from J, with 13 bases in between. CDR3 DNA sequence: TGTGCCAGCAGTCTTGACAGCCGGTACACTGAAGCTTTCTTT. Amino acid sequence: CASSLDSRYTEAFF.

CDR3 residues: CASRYRGFTYNEQFF. The CDR3 DNA reads as TGTGCCAGCAGGTATAGGGGGTTTACCTACAATGAGCAGTTCTTC. This chain uses TRBV6-5 with TRBJ2-1; TRBD1 might be the D (6 bases). The V end was cut by 6 bases, the J end by 2 bases, with 14 bases between. This CDR3 has 15 amino acids. CDR1 is MNHEY, CDR2 SVGAGI, per germline.

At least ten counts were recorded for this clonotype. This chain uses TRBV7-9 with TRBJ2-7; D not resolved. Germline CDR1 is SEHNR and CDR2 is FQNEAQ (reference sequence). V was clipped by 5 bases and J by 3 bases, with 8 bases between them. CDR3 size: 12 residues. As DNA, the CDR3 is TGTGCCAGCAGCCATTCCCTCTACGAGCAGTACTTC. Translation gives CASSHSLYEQYF. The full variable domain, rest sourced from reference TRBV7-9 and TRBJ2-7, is DTGVSQNPRHKITKRGQNVTFRCDPISEHNRLYWYRQTLGQGPEFLTYFQNEAQLEKSRLLSDRFSAERPKGSFSTLEIQRTEQGDSAMYLCASSHSLYEQYFGPGTRLTVT.

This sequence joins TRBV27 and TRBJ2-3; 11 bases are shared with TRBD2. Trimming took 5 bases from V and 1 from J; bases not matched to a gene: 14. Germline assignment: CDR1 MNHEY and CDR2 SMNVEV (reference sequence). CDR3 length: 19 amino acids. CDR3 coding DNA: TGTGCCAGCAGTCCTAGACTAGCGGGAATGTCGCTGGGCACAGATACGCAGTATTTT. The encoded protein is CASSPRLAGMSLGTDTQYF.

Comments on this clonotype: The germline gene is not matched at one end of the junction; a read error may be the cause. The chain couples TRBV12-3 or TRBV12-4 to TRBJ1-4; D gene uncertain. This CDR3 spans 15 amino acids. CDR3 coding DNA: TGTGCCAGCAGTTACTTCGGAGGACCTAACGAAAAACTGTTTTTT. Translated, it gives CASSYFGGPNEKLFF.

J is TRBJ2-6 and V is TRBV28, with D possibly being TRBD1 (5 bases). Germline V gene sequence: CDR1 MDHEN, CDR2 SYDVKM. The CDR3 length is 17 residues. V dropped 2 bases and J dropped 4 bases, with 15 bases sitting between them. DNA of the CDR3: TGTGCCAGCAGTTTACAGACTCGTGGGGCGGGGGCCAACGTCCTGACTTTC. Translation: CASSLQTRGAGANVLTF.

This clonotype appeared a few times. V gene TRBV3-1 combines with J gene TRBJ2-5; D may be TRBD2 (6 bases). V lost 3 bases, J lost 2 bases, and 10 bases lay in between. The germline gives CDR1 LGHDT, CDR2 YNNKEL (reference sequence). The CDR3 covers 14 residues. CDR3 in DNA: TGTGCCAGCAGCCAGACGGGGGATCAAGAGACCCAGTACTTC. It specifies CASSQTGDQETQYF.

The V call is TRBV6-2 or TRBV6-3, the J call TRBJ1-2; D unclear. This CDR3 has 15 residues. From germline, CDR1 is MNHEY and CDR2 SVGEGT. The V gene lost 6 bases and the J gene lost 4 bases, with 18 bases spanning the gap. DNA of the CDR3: TGTGCCAGCAGGCCCGACCGGAGGGAATCCTATGGCTACACCTTC. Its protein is CASRPDRRESYGYTF.

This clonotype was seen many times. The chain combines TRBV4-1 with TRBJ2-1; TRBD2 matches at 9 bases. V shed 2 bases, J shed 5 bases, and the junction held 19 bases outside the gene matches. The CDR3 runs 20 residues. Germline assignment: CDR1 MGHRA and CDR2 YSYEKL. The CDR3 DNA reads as TGCGCCAGCAGCCAAACCAGACTAGCGGACCCACCGGGGAAAAACAATGAGCAGTTCTTC. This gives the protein CASSQTRLADPPGKNNEQFF.

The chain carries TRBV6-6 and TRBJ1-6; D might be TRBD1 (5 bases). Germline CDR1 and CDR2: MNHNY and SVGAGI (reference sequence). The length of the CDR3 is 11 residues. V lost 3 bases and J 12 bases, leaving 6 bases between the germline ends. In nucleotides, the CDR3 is TGTGCCAGCAGTTATGGGGGACCCCTCCACTTT. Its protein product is CASSYGGPLHF.

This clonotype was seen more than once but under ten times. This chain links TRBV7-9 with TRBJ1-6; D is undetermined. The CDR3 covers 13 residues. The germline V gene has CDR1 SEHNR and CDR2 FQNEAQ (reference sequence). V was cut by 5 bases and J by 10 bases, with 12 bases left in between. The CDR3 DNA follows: TGTGCCAGCAGCCAAGGAGGGAGGTCACCCCTCCACTTT. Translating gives CASSQGGRSPLHF.

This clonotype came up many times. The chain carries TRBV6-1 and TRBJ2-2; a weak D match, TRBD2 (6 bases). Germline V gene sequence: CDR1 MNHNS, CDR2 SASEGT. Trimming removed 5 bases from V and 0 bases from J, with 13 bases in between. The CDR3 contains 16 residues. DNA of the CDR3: TGTGCCAGCAGTCCGGGACTGGGGGCGAACACCGGGGAGCTGTTTTTT. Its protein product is CASSPGLGANTGELFF.

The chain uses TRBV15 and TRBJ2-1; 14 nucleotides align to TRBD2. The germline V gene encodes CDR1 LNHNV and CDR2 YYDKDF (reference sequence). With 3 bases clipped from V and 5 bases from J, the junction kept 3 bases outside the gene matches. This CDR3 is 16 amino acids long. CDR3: CATSSGLAGGDNEQFF. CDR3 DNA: TGTGCCACCAGCAGCGGACTAGCGGGGGGAGACAATGAGCAGTTCTTC.

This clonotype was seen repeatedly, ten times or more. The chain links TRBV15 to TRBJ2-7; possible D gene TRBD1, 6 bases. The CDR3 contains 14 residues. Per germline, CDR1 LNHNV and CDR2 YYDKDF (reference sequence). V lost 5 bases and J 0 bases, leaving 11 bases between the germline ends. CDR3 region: CATSPDRISYEQYF. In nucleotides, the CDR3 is TGTGCCACCAGCCCAGACAGGATCTCCTACGAGCAGTACTTC.